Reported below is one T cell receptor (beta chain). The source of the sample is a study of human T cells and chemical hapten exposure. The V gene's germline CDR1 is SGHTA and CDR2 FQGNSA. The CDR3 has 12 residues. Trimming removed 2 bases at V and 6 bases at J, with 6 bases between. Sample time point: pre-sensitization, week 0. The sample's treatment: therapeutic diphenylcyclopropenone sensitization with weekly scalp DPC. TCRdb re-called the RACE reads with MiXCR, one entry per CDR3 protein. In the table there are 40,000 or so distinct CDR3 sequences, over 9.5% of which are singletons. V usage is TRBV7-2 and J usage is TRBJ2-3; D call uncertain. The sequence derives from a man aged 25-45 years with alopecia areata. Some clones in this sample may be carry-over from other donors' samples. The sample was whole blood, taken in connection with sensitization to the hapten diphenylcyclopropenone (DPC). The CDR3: CASSLSLDTQYF. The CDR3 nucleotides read TGTGCCAGCAGCTTATCTCTTGATACGCAGTATTTT.